This paragraph reports one T cell receptor beta chain. Between the trimmed V and J ends, which lost 5 bases and 1 base, there was a span of 14 bases. CDR3 length: 15 residues. Germline V gene lookup returns CDR1 SGHTA and CDR2 FQGNSA. Authors' analysis steps: Amplification of reference gene primers was used by the study to estimate nucleated cell counts. Profiling relied on immunoSEQ multiplex PCR, and the TCRdb table lists in-frame clones only, not all of them. The DNA was the basis for D and trimming; V, J and clone size are from that table. The data show some 190,000 clones, around 85% seen once. The entry originates in a study of blood T cell repertoires in COVID-19. The overall study: There were acute and convalescent COVID-19 samples, and they came from the United States, Italy and Spain. PBMCs, B-cell-depleted T cells, or T cells provided the cDNA or gDNA that made up the material.

The sequencing input was peripheral blood. This receptor was obtained from a woman aged 50 to 60 with acute or convalescent COVID-19. The V gene is TRBV7-2, the J gene TRBJ1-2; a weak D match, TRBD1 (5 bases). CDR3 amino acids: CASSPAGRSNYGYTF. DNA of the CDR3: TGTGCCAGCAGCCCAGCGGGACGGAGTAACTATGGCTACACCTTC. The full variable domain, with the rest looked up from reference TRBV7-2 and TRBJ1-2, is GAGVSQSPSNKVTEKGKDVELRCDPISGHTALYWYRQSLGQGLEFLIYFQGNSAPDKSGLPSDRFSAERTGGSVSTLTIQRTQQEDSAVYLCASSPAGRSNYGYTFGSGTRLTVV.